One sample yielded the 23 T cell receptor beta chains listed below, sequenced in a study of T-cell reconstitution after alpha-beta-depleted transplantation in children. The library targeted TCRbeta and was prepared with unique molecular identifiers. From the PCR reads, TCRdb called clonotypes with MiXCR, one entry per CDR3 protein. The sample shows a few hundred thousand distinct CDR3 sequences, about 26% of them seen only once. The input for sequencing was PBMCs, taken before TCRalphabeta/CD19-depleted stem cell transplant. The receptors were gathered from a girl aged 2 to 9 with Fanconi anemia, due to receive a stem cell transplant.

This clonotype was detected only a few times. The chain employs TRBV10-3 and TRBJ1-1; D gene ambiguous. The CDR3 totals 14 residues. V lost 1 base and J lost 1, with 7 bases in between. Germline CDR1 reads ENHRY; CDR2 reads SYGVKD. CDR3 region: CAISEYSGNTEAFF. Here the CDR3 DNA reads TGTGCCATCAGTGAGTATTCCGGGAACACTGAAGCTTTCTTT.

The chain employs TRBV28 and TRBJ2-3; D uncertain. The CDR3 spans 15 residues. The germline V and J ends were trimmed by 3 bases and 8 bases, with 18 bases remaining between them. The V gene's germline CDR1 is MDHEN and CDR2 SYDVKM. CDR3 sequence reads: CASSFIGEWLGTQYF. The CDR3 DNA sequence: TGTGCCAGCAGTTTTATCGGAGAATGGCTCGGTACGCAGTATTTT.

This clonotype was observed a handful of times. The V gene is TRBV20-1, the J gene TRBJ2-1; 9 positions match TRBD2. The CDR3 is 17 residues long. Germline V gene lookup returns CDR1 DFQATT and CDR2 SNEGSKA (reference sequence). J gave up 2 bases and V 1 base, and 9 bases lay outside the gene matches. CDR3 in DNA: TGCAGTGCTAGAGGTTCGCTAGCGGGATCCCCCTACAATGAGCAGTTCTTC. Protein product: CSARGSLAGSPYNEQFF.

This clonotype was seen repeatedly, ten times or more. The J gene is TRBJ2-7, the V gene TRBV20-1; D is unclear. Germline CDR1 DFQATT, CDR2 SNEGSKA (reference sequence). The CDR3 contains 15 residues. The V gene lost 5 bases and the J gene lost 1 base, with 18 bases spanning the gap. For the CDR3, the DNA is TGCAGTGCTCCCCACCTAGGCGGAGTTTCCTACGAGCAGTACTTC. It yields the protein CSAPHLGGVSYEQYF.

The chain carries TRBV29-1 and TRBJ1-1; D unresolved. The CDR3 is 11 residues long. Germline CDR1 reads SQVTM; CDR2 reads ANQGSEA. V shed 6 bases and J shed 5 bases, with 10 bases lying between them. CDR3 coding DNA: TGCAGCGTCCCACAAAATACTGAAGCTTTCTTT. Encoded protein: CSVPQNTEAFF.

This clonotype has more than one count but fewer than ten. The chain combines TRBV20-1 with TRBJ2-7; possibly TRBD2 for D (6 bases). Germline CDR1 is DFQATT and CDR2 is SNEGSKA (reference sequence). This CDR3 has 13 residues. The germline V and J ends were trimmed by 3 bases and 3 bases, with 12 bases remaining between them. The CDR3 coding sequence is TGCAGTGCTAGCCCTAGCGCTTACTACGAGCAGTACTTC. It encodes CSASPSAYYEQYF.

This clonotype was recorded many times. The chain joins TRBV4-2 to TRBJ2-1; 8 nucleotides align to TRBD2. V lost 1 base to trimming and J lost 4 bases; unmatched junction nucleotides: 12. From germline, CDR1 is LGHNA and CDR2 YNFKEQ. The CDR3 has 18 amino acids. The CDR3 spells CASSQVLEAGGRYNEQFF. CDR3 bases: TGTGCCAGCAGCCAAGTATTAGAGGCGGGAGGACGGTACAATGAGCAGTTCTTC.

This clonotype was seen only a few times. This chain links TRBV20-1 with TRBJ2-1; 7 positions agree with TRBD2. The CDR3 extends over 14 amino acids. With V trimmed by 3 bases and J by 7 bases, 9 bases remained unmatched. The germline V gene encodes CDR1 DFQATT and CDR2 SNEGSKA (reference sequence). The CDR3 sequence is CSASNRGVGNEQFF. The CDR3 nucleotides are TGCAGTGCTAGTAATCGGGGGGTGGGTAATGAGCAGTTCTTC.

The chain employs TRBV5-1 and TRBJ2-1; 10 nucleotides agree with TRBD2. After removal of 0 bases from V and 2 bases from J, the junction contained 5 bases not matched to a gene. CDR3 length: 17 amino acids. Germline CDR1 reads SGHRS; CDR2 reads YFSETQ. Written as DNA, the CDR3 is TGCGCCAGCAGCTTGGTTTCTAGCGGGAGAACCTACAATGAGCAGTTCTTC. Translating it yields CASSLVSSGRTYNEQFF.

This clonotype was seen repeatedly, ten times or more. The chain recombines TRBV12-3 or TRBV12-4 with TRBJ2-5, with a possible D match to TRBD1 (7 bases). The CDR3 extends over 15 amino acids. V was trimmed by 5 bases and J by 0 bases, leaving 13 bases between them. The CDR3 protein is CASSPTGRYQETQYF. The CDR3, as DNA: TGTGCCAGCAGTCCGACAGGGAGGTACCAAGAGACCCAGTACTTC.

The V and J genes are TRBV20-1 and TRBJ2-1, with a tentative D call TRBD1 (6 bases). The CDR3 totals 13 residues. CDR1 and CDR2 (germline): DFQATT, SNEGSKA (reference sequence). V dropped 3 bases and J dropped 8 bases, with 14 bases sitting between them. CDR3 bases: TGCAGTGCTAGGGGACATCCCAGGGATGAGCAGTTCTTC. It specifies CSARGHPRDEQFF.

This clonotype was found a few times. This chain uses TRBV29-1 with TRBJ1-3; 8 nucleotides line up with TRBD1. The length of the CDR3 is 14 residues. Germline CDR1 is SQVTM and CDR2 is ANQGSEA. With 7 bases clipped from V and 4 bases from J, the junction kept 9 bases outside the gene matches. The CDR3 region has the DNA TGCAGCGCACGACCAGGACAGGGCGGAAACACCATATATTTT. Amino acid sequence: CSARPGQGGNTIYF.

CDR3 residues: CSYGLAGTYEQYF. CDR3 nucleotide sequence: TGCAGCTACGGACTAGCGGGGACCTACGAGCAGTACTTC. V usage is TRBV29-1 and J usage is TRBJ2-7; 12 bases align to TRBD2. The length of the CDR3 is 13 residues. V was pared by 8 bases and J by 2 bases, with 4 bases of the junction left unmatched. Germline loops: CDR1 SQVTM, CDR2 ANQGSEA.

The table lists this clonotype with many counts. V and J are TRBV12-3 or TRBV12-4 and TRBJ2-5; D is unclear. The V end was cut by 3 bases, the J end by 2 bases, with 10 bases between. This CDR3 has 14 amino acids. In DNA, the CDR3 is TGTGCCAGCAGTTTTACGAGCCGACAAGAGACCCAGTACTTC. Amino acid sequence: CASSFTSRQETQYF.

This clonotype was observed a few times. This chain uses TRBV29-1 with TRBJ2-7, with D hard to call. This CDR3 spans 13 amino acids. V lost 1 base to trimming and J lost 0 bases, with 7 bases between them. CDR1 is SQVTM and CDR2 is ANQGSEA in the germline V gene. The CDR3 loop is CSVEGRTSYEQYF. CDR3 DNA sequence: TGCAGCGTTGAAGGTAGGACCTCCTACGAGCAGTACTTC.

There are a few counts of this clonotype. The chain uses TRBV29-1 and TRBJ2-1; D remains ambiguous. Germline-derived CDR1 and CDR2 are SQVTM and ANQGSEA. Trimming removed 4 bases from V and 4 bases from J, with 14 bases in between. The CDR3 consists of 14 residues. The CDR3 here is CSVARGASYNEQFF. The CDR3 coding sequence is TGCAGCGTTGCTAGAGGTGCTTCTTACAATGAGCAGTTCTTC.

A few counts support this clonotype. The chain recombines TRBV20-1 with TRBJ2-5; 14 bases are shared with TRBD2. J gave up 5 bases and V 1 base, and 9 bases lay outside the gene matches. CDR1 DFQATT and CDR2 SNEGSKA come from the germline V gene (reference sequence). The CDR3 consists of 17 residues. The CDR3 loop is CSARVGTSGSWRETQYF. CDR3 nucleotides: TGCAGTGCTAGAGTTGGGACTAGCGGGAGCTGGAGGGAGACCCAGTACTTC.

This clonotype was seen repeatedly, ten times or more. The chain has TRBV5-1 and TRBJ2-1; tentative D call: TRBD1 (6 bases). This CDR3 has 15 amino acids. The germline V gene encodes CDR1 SGHRS and CDR2 YFSETQ. Trimming removed 0 bases from V and 6 bases from J, with 13 bases in between. The CDR3 nucleotides read TGCGCCAGCAGCTTGGGGGTAGTCAGGGGCAATGAGCAGTTCTTC. Translating it yields CASSLGVVRGNEQFF.

In this sample, this clonotype turned up a few times. The J gene is TRBJ2-5, the V gene TRBV20-1; TRBD2 aligns across 12 bases. The CDR3 consists of 15 residues. V lost 6 bases, J lost 5 bases, and 10 bases stayed unmatched. Germline V gene lookup returns CDR1 DFQATT and CDR2 SNEGSKA (reference sequence). The CDR3 region is CSAPLAGGSPETQYF. The CDR3 coding sequence is TGCAGTGCCCCCCTAGCGGGGGGGTCCCCGGAGACCCAGTACTTC.

The rearrangement links TRBV7-8 to TRBJ1-5; 7 bases are a match to TRBD1. Germline CDR1 and CDR2: SGHVS and FQNEAQ. Trimming took 5 bases from V and 1 from J; bases not matched to a gene: 5. This CDR3 comprises 15 residues. CDR3 loop: CASSVTGPSNQPQHF. Here the CDR3 DNA reads TGTGCCAGCAGCGTGACAGGGCCCAGCAATCAGCCCCAGCATTTT.

This clonotype was detected ten times or more. The V call is TRBV6-2 or TRBV6-3, the J call TRBJ2-2; 9 bases align to TRBD1. Germline trimming cut 4 bases from V and 2 bases from J; bases unmatched to any gene: 17. CDR3 size: 20 residues. Germline V gives CDR1 MNHEY, CDR2 SVGEGT. CDR3 bases: TGTGCCAGCAGTTTTTACAGGGGGCCGATCGTAGATCCAAACACCGGGGAGCTGTTTTTT. This gives the protein CASSFYRGPIVDPNTGELFF.

In its sample, this clonotype was seen a few times. The chain carries TRBV7-2 and TRBJ1-6, with 7 nucleotides matching TRBD1. Trimming cost V 4 bases and J 6 bases; bases outside gene matches: 9. The CDR3 runs to 16 residues. Germline lookup yields CDR1 SGHTA and CDR2 FQGNSA. The CDR3 nucleotides are TGTGCCAGCAGCTCCTTATACAGGGGCAGTAATTCACCCCTCCACTTT. Protein sequence: CASSSLYRGSNSPLHF.

Worth noting for this clonotype: Just one base apart from a much larger clone, this may be a read error. J is TRBJ2-1 and V is TRBV10-3; TRBD2 aligns across 11 bases. Germline values: CDR1 ENHRY, CDR2 SYGVKD. This CDR3 is 17 amino acids long. The CDR3 region is CAVSELAGETRYNEQFF. CDR3 coding DNA: TGTGCCGTCAGTGAACTAGCGGGAGAAACGCGCTACAATGAGCAGTTCTTC.